The 26 T cell receptor beta chains reported below all come from one sample, sequenced in a study of read filtering for tumor transcriptome and immune sequencing. The library was built from about 370 ng RNA with molecular barcoded adaptors for alpha/delta and beta/gamma chains. Each CDR3 protein gets one entry after TCRdb re-called the reads with MiXCR. The sample lists 100,000 to 150,000 distinct CDR3 sequences, roughly an eighth occurring once. The sample consisted of a population of CD138-negative cells sorted from bone marrow. These receptors originate from a donor aged 40 or older with multiple myeloma.

This clonotype showed up many times. This rearrangement joins TRBV9 to TRBJ1-6; the D is unclear. CDR3 size: 15 residues. The V gene lost 0 bases and the J gene lost 8 bases, with 12 bases spanning the gap. In germline, CDR1 is SGDLS, CDR2 YYNGEE. CDR3 in amino acids: CASSVDEDLYSPLHF. The CDR3 DNA reads as TGTGCCAGCAGCGTAGACGAGGATCTGTATTCACCCCTCCACTTT.

This clonotype was observed at least ten times. This rearrangement joins TRBV6-5 to TRBJ2-2; perhaps D is TRBD1 or TRBD2 (5 bases each). Germline assignment: CDR1 MNHEY and CDR2 SVGAGI. The CDR3 length is 15 residues. V gave up 0 bases and J gave up 2 bases, with 7 bases separating them. CDR3 nucleotides: TGTGCCAGCAGTTACTCGGGACCCAACACCGGGGAGCTGTTTTTT. This sequence encodes CASSYSGPNTGELFF.

Concerning this clonotype itself: A read error is possible here, since a much larger clone lies one base away. J is TRBJ2-7 and V is TRBV29-1; D is perhaps TRBD1 or TRBD2 (5 bases each). Germline values: CDR1 SQVTM, CDR2 ANQGSEA. The CDR3 totals 12 residues. The V and J ends lost 7 bases and 1 base respectively, with 11 bases between them. The CDR3 loop reads CSAEGQSYEQYF. The CDR3 DNA reads TGCAGCGCAGAGGGGCAGTCCTACGAGCAGTACTTC.

This clonotype was found many times. J is TRBJ2-7 and V is TRBV15; weak D call: TRBD2 (6 bases). Trimming took off 1 base at V and 8 bases at J, with 24 bases between the two ends. The germline CDR1 and CDR2 sequences are LNHNV and YYDKDF (reference sequence). The CDR3 spans 17 residues. The CDR3: CATSRVKGIGSQSKQYF. The CDR3 DNA sequence: TGTGCCACCAGCAGAGTGAAAGGTATCGGGAGTCAGAGCAAGCAGTACTTC.

At least ten counts were recorded for this clonotype. The rearrangement links TRBV7-8 to TRBJ2-3; D gene ambiguous. The germline CDR1 and CDR2 sequences are SGHVS and FQNEAQ. Trimming cost V 3 bases and J 4 bases, with 8 bases left between them. This CDR3 has 13 residues. The CDR3 region has the DNA TGTGCCAGCAGCTTGCCGTTACCAGATACGCAGTATTTT. Translation gives CASSLPLPDTQYF.

The sample holds a few counts of this clonotype. The V gene is TRBV9, the J gene TRBJ2-7, with 8 bases fitting TRBD2. The CDR3 is 15 residues long. The germline CDR1 and CDR2 sequences are SGDLS and YYNGEE. Trimming removed 4 bases from V and 0 bases from J; junction bases left unmatched: 6. This CDR3 is CASSLGSGSSYEQYF. DNA of the CDR3: TGTGCCAGCAGCCTTGGCAGCGGGAGCTCCTACGAGCAGTACTTC.

This clonotype was observed at least ten times. The rearrangement links TRBV18 to TRBJ2-5; possibly TRBD2 for D (5 bases). The V end was cut by 6 bases, the J end by 2 bases, with 10 bases between. Germline values: CDR1 KGHSH, CDR2 LQKENI. This CDR3 has 13 residues. In DNA form, the CDR3 reads TGTGCCAGCTCGGTACGGGATCAAGAGACCCAGTACTTC. Amino acids: CASSVRDQETQYF.

This clonotype came up many times. V gene TRBV2 combines with J gene TRBJ2-6; D is uncertain. The CDR3 spans 14 residues. CDR1 SNHLY and CDR2 FYNNEI come from the germline V gene. Trimming removed 8 bases at V and 0 bases at J, with 8 bases between. The CDR3 DNA is TGTGCCAGCCGCAGGACCTCTGGGGCCAACGTCCTGACTTTC. Translated, it gives CASRRTSGANVLTF.

This clonotype was counted at least ten times. The DNA of the CDR3 is TGCAGCGTTGCCGGGAGGGCCGGAGAGACCCAGTACTTC. This gives the protein CSVAGRAGETQYF. The chain combines TRBV29-1 with TRBJ2-5; 8 bases are a match to TRBD2. Germline CDR1 SQVTM, CDR2 ANQGSEA. V lost 4 bases to trimming and J lost 4 bases; unmatched junction nucleotides: 5. CDR3 size: 13 residues.

With respect to this clonotype: A read error may be the cause here, since a much bigger clone is one base away. The gene calls are TRBV4-1 and TRBJ2-5; possibly TRBD1 for D (5 bases). This CDR3 spans 15 amino acids. Germline V gene sequence: CDR1 MGHRA, CDR2 YSYEKL. CDR3: CASSQDRVPQETRYF. Written as DNA, the CDR3 is TGCGCCAGCAGCCAAGACAGGGTTCCCCAAGAGACCCGGTACTTC.

The rearrangement links TRBV7-9 to TRBJ2-1; TRBD2 matches at 12 bases. The ends lost 3 bases at V and 7 bases at J; junction bases unmatched: 4. CDR3 length: 15 residues. Per the germline V gene, CDR1 is SEHNR and CDR2 is FQNEAQ (reference sequence). CDR3 DNA sequence: TGTGCCAGCAGCTTCGGACTAGCGGGAAGGAATGAGCAGTTCTTC. Amino acids: CASSFGLAGRNEQFF.

In this sample, this clonotype turned up many times. In DNA, the CDR3 is TGTGCCAGCAGTGAAGACGGCCCTTTCCGTCTGTCTGGGGCCAACGTCCTGACTTTC. It yields the protein CASSEDGPFRLSGANVLTF. The chain employs TRBV6-1 and TRBJ2-6; D is undetermined. CDR1 and CDR2 (germline): MNHNS, SASEGT. The CDR3 length is 19 residues. The germline V and J ends were trimmed by 1 base and 1 base, with 17 bases remaining between them.

There are many counts of this clonotype. CDR3 sequence reads: CSIWAGADQPQHF. The DNA for the CDR3 is TGCAGCATTTGGGCAGGGGCAGATCAGCCCCAGCATTTT. The V and J genes are TRBV29-1 and TRBJ1-5; tentative D call: TRBD1 (6 bases). V was cut by 8 bases and J by 5 bases, with 16 bases left in between. CDR1 SQVTM and CDR2 ANQGSEA come from the germline V gene. CDR3 length: 13 residues.

This clonotype was picked up many times. The chain links TRBV4-1 to TRBJ2-7; the match to TRBD1 covers 7 bases. This CDR3 is 13 amino acids long. Per germline, CDR1 MGHRA and CDR2 YSYEKL. With 4 bases clipped from V and 6 bases from J, the junction kept 6 bases outside the gene matches. The CDR3 DNA reads TGCGCCAGCAGCCTCATAGGACAGGCCGAGCAGTACTTC. This gives the protein CASSLIGQAEQYF.

V usage is TRBV25-1 and J usage is TRBJ2-6; D is unresolved. Trimming removed 1 base at V and 0 bases at J, with 16 bases between. Germline CDR1 is MGHDK and CDR2 is SYGVNS. This CDR3 comprises 19 residues. The CDR3 nucleotides read TGTGCCAGCAGTGAATTGGTGGCTACCGGAACCTCTGGGGCCAACGTCCTGACTTTC. This translates into CASSELVATGTSGANVLTF.

This chain links TRBV9 with TRBJ1-1, with D perhaps TRBD1 (5 bases). CDR1 is SGDLS, CDR2 YYNGEE, per germline. Trimming took off 0 bases at V and 4 bases at J, with 10 bases between the two ends. The CDR3 has 14 residues. The DNA of the CDR3 is TGTGCCAGCAGCGTAGGGGGGGGGACCACTGAAGCTTTCTTT. Its translation is CASSVGGGTTEAFF.

CDR3: CASSDLWLAGSTDTQYF. The DNA of the CDR3 is TGTGCCAGCAGTGACCTATGGCTAGCGGGGAGCACAGATACGCAGTATTTT. V gene TRBV2 combines with J gene TRBJ2-3; 9 positions match TRBD2. The V segment lost 3 bases and the J segment 0 bases; nucleotides outside the gene matches: 7. Germline V lookup: CDR1 SNHLY, CDR2 FYNNEI. This CDR3 is built from 17 residues. The full variable domain, in which reference TRBV2 and TRBJ2-3 provide the parts outside the CDR3, is EPEVTQTPSHQVTQMGQEVILRCVPISNHLYFYWYRQILGQKVEFLVSFYNNEISEKSEIFDDQFSVERPDGSNFTLKIRSTKLEDSAMYFCASSDLWLAGSTDTQYFGPGTRLTVL.

Turning to this clonotype: The CDR3 end shows no conserved phenylalanine or tryptophan, and so a read error is likely. The gene calls are TRBV4-2 and TRBJ2-5, with a weak D call TRBD2 (6 bases). Germline V gene sequence: CDR1 LGHNA, CDR2 YNFKEQ. There are 10 residues in the CDR3. Trimming removed 8 bases at V and 5 bases at J, with 6 bases between. The CDR3 DNA follows: TGTGCCAGCGGGAGGGAGACCCAGTACCTC. Encoded protein: CASGRETQYL.

This clonotype showed up many times. The rearrangement links TRBV7-9 to TRBJ2-4, with D possibly being TRBD2 (5 bases). Germline loops: CDR1 SEHNR, CDR2 FQNEAQ (reference sequence). This CDR3 contains 15 residues. V lost 5 bases, J lost 1 base, and 12 bases lay in between. The CDR3 DNA is TGTGCCAGCAGCCCCGGCGAGGGTGCCAAAAACATTCAGTACTTC. This sequence encodes CASSPGEGAKNIQYF.

This clonotype was counted between two and nine times. The conserved final phenylalanine or tryptophan is absent from the CDR3, which likely points to a read error. V gene TRBV2 combines with J gene TRBJ2-7; TRBD1 is a possible D gene (6 bases). In germline, CDR1 is SNHLY, CDR2 FYNNEI. With 3 bases removed from V and 5 bases from J, the gap between germline ends came to 20 bases. The CDR3 covers 16 residues. In DNA form, the CDR3 reads TGTGCCAGCAGTGACCCAGGGGACGGGTCCTCGGACGAGCAGTACCTC. Translated, it gives CASSDPGDGSSDEQYL.

This clonotype was seen a single time. This likely came from a read error, as a far larger clone is one base away. J is TRBJ2-5 and V is TRBV3-1; 9 nucleotides match TRBD2. The CDR3 totals 15 residues. Germline V gives CDR1 LGHDT, CDR2 YNNKEL (reference sequence). Unmatched junction bases numbered 11, after V lost 1 base and J lost 11 bases. The CDR3 nucleotides are TGTGCCAGCAGCCAAGTGGGGGGACTAGCCTCTTCGCAGTACTTC. This codes for CASSQVGGLASSQYF.

This clonotype was picked up many times. The rearrangement joins TRBV12-3 or TRBV12-4 to TRBJ1-6; TRBD1 might be the D (6 bases). CDR3 length equals 16 residues. Trimming left V 5 bases short and J 12 bases short, with 23 bases between. Written as DNA, the CDR3 is TGTGCCAGCAGTCCCGTCAGGGGAAGCACCGCATTACCCCTCCACTTT. The encoded protein is CASSPVRGSTALPLHF.

In regard to this clonotype: This may be a read error: a much more frequent sequence differs by one nucleotide. This chain connects TRBV20-1 to TRBJ2-1, with 10 bases aligning to TRBD2. Germline V gene data show CDR1 as DFQATT and CDR2 as SNEGSKA (reference sequence). The CDR3 covers 14 residues. CDR3 bases: TGCAGTGCTAGAGATCTACTAGCGGGAAATGGGCAGTTCTTC. Its protein is CSARDLLAGNGQFF.

This clonotype has more than one count but fewer than ten. The V call is TRBV20-1, the J call TRBJ2-5; TRBD2 agrees at 7 bases. The V segment lost 1 base and the J segment 9 bases; nucleotides outside the gene matches: 11. Germline V gene sequence: CDR1 DFQATT, CDR2 SNEGSKA (reference sequence). The length of the CDR3 is 14 residues. In nucleotides, the CDR3 is TGCAGTGCTAGAGTGGGAGGGCCGAGGGAGGCCCAGTACTTC. Protein sequence: CSARVGGPREAQYF.

This clonotype was seen repeatedly, ten times or more. The V call is TRBV29-1, the J call TRBJ2-1, with TRBD2 matching over 9 bases. V dropped 3 bases and J dropped 5; count of bases not matched to a gene: 8. Germline V gene data show CDR1 as SQVTM and CDR2 as ANQGSEA. This CDR3 contains 15 residues. Here the CDR3 reads CSVDLAGLTDNEQFF. CDR3 coding DNA: TGCAGCGTTGATCTAGCGGGATTGACCGACAATGAGCAGTTCTTC.

This clonotype was found many times. V and J are TRBV7-9 and TRBJ1-5; D is perhaps TRBD1 (6 bases). The germline gives CDR1 SEHNR, CDR2 FQNEAQ (reference sequence). The CDR3 sequence is 13 residues long. V was clipped by 5 bases and J by 5 bases, with 10 bases between them. In DNA, the CDR3 is TGTGCCAGCAGCCGGGGGGCGCATCAGCCCCAGCATTTT. This translates into CASSRGAHQPQHF.